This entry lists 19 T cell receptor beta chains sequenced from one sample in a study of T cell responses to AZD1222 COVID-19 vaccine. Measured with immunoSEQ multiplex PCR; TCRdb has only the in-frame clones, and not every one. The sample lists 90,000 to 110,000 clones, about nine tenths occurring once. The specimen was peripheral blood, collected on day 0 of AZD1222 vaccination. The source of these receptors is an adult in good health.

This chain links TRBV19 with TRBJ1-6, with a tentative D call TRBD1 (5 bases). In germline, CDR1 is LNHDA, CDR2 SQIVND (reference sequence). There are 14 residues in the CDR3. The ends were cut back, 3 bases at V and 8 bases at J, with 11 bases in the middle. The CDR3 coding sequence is TGTGCCAGTAGTATCAGGAAACAGGATTCACCCCTCCACTTT. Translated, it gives CASSIRKQDSPLHF.

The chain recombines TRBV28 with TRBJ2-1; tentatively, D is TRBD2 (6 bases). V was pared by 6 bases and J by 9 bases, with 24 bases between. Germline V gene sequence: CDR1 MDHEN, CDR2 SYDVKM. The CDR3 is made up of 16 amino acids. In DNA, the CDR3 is TGTGCCAGCAGCCCCTCCGAGGGGAGGAGTTGGGGTGAGCAGTTCTTC. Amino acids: CASSPSEGRSWGEQFF.

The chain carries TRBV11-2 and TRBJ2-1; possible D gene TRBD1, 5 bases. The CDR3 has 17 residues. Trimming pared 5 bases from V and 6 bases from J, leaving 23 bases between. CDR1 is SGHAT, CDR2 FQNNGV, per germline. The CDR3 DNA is TGTGCCAGCAGCCTCCCAATTCCCAGGGTTCCGGTCAATGAGCAGTTCTTC. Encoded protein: CASSLPIPRVPVNEQFF.

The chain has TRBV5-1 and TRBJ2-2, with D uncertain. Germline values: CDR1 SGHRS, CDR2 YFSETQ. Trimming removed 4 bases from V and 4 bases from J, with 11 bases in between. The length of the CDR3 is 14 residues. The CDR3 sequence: CASSLAFPTGELFF. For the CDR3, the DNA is TGCGCCAGCAGCCTGGCGTTTCCCACCGGGGAGCTGTTTTTT. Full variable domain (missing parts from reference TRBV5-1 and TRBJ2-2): KAGVTQTPRYLIKTRGQQVTLSCSPISGHRSVSWYQQTPGQGLQFLFEYFSETQRNKGNFPGRFSGRQFSNSRSEMNVSTLELGDSALYLCASSLAFPTGELFFGEGSRLTVL.

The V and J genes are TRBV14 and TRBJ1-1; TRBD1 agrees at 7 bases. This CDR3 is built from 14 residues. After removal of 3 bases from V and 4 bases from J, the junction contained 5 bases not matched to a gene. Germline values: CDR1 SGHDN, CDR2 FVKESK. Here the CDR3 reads CASSQTGSSTEAFF. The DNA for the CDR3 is TGTGCCAGCAGCCAGACAGGGAGCAGCACTGAAGCTTTCTTT. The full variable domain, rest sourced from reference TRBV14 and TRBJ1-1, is EAGVTQFPSHSVIEKGQTVTLRCDPISGHDNLYWYRRVMGKEIKFLLHFVKESKQDESGMPNNRFLAERTGGTYSTLKVQPAELEDSGVYFCASSQTGSSTEAFFGQGTRLTVV.

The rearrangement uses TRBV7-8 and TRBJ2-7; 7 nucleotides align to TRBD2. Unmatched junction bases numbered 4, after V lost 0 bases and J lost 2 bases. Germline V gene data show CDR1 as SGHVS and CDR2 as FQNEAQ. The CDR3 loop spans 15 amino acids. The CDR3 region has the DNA TGTGCCAGCAGCTTAGCGACTAGCTCTACCTACGAGCAGTACTTC. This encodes CASSLATSSTYEQYF.

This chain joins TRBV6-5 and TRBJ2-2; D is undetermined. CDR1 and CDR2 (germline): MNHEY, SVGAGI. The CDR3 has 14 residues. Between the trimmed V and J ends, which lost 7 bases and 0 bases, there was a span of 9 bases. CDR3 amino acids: CASKGFANTGELFF. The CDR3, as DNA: TGTGCCAGCAAAGGATTCGCGAACACCGGGGAGCTGTTTTTT.

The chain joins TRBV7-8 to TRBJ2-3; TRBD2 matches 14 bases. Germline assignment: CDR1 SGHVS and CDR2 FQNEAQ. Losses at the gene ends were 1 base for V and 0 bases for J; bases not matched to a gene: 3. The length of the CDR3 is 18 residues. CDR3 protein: CASSLGGTSGGSTDTQYF. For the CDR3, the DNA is TGTGCCAGCAGCTTAGGGGGGACTAGCGGGGGTAGCACAGATACGCAGTATTTT.

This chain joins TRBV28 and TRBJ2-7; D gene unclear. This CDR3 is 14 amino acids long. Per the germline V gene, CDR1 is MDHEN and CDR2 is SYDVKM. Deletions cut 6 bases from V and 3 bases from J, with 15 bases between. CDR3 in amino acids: CASRQDVNFYEQYF. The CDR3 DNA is TGTGCCAGCAGGCAAGACGTCAACTTCTACGAGCAGTACTTC. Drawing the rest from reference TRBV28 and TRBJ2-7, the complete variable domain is DVKVTQSSRYLVKRTGEKVFLECVQDMDHENMFWYRQDPGLGLRLIYFSYDVKMKEKGDIPEGYSVSREKKERFSLILESASTNQTSMYLCASRQDVNFYEQYFGPGTRLTVT.

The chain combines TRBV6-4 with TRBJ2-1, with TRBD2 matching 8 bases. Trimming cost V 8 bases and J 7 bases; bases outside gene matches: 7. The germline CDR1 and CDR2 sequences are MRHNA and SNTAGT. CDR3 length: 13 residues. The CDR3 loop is CASAFSGTNEQFF. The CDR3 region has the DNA TGTGCCAGCGCTTTTAGCGGGACTAATGAGCAGTTCTTC.

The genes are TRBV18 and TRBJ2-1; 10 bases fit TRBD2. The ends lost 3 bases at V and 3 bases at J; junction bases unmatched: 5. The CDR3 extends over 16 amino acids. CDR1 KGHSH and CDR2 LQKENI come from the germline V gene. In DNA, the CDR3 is TGTGCCAGCTCACCGCCAAGCGGGGGGGGCTACAATGAGCAGTTCTTC. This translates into CASSPPSGGGYNEQFF.

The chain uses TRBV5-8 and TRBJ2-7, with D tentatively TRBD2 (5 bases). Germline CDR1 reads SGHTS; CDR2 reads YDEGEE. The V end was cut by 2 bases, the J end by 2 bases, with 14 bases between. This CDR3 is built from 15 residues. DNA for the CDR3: TGTGCCAGCAGCTTTGGACCGGGAACGACCTACGAGCAGTACTTC. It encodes CASSFGPGTTYEQYF. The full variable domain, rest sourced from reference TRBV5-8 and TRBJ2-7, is EAGVTQSPTHLIKTRGQQATLRCSPISGHTSVYWYQQALGLGLQFLLWYDEGEERNRGNFPPRFSGRQFPNYSSELNVNALELEDSALYLCASSFGPGTTYEQYFGPGTRLTVT.

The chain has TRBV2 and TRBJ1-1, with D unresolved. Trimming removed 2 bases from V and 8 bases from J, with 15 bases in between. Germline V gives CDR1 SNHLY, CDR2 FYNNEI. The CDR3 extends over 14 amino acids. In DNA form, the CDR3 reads TGTGCCAGCAGTGAACATCGGCCGCCTATGGAAGCTTTCTTT. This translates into CASSEHRPPMEAFF.

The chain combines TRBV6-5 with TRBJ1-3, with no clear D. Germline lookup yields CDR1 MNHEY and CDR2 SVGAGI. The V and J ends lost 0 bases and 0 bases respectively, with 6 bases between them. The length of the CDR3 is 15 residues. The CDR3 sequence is CASSYSAASGNTIYF. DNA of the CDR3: TGTGCCAGCAGTTACTCGGCAGCCTCTGGAAACACCATATATTTT.

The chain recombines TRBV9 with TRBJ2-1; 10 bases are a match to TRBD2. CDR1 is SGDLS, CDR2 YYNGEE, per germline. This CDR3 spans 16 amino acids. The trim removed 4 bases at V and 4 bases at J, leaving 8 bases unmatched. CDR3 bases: TGTGCCAGCAGCCTACAGACTAGCGGGCGATACAATGAGCAGTTCTTC. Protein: CASSLQTSGRYNEQFF. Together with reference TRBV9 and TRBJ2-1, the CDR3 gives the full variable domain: DSGVTQTPKHLITATGQRVTLRCSPRSGDLSVYWYQQSLDQGLQFLIQYYNGEERAKGNILERFSAQQFPDLHSELNLSSLELGDSALYFCASSLQTSGRYNEQFFGPGTRLTVL.

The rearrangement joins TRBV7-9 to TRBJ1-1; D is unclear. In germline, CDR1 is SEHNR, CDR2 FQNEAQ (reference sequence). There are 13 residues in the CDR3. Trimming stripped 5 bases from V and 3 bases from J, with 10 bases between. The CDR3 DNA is TGTGCCAGCAGCCTCAACAGATACACTGAAGCTTTCTTT. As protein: CASSLNRYTEAFF.

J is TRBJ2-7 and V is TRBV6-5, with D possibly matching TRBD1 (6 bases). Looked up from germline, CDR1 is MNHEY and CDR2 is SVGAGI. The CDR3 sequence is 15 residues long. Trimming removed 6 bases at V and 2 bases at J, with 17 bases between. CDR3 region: CASRINREVAYEQYF. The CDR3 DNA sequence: TGTGCCAGCAGGATTAACAGGGAAGTCGCCTACGAGCAGTACTTC.

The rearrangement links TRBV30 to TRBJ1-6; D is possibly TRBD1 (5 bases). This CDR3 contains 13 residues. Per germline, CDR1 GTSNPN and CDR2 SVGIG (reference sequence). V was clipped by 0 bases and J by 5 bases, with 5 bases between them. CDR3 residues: CAWSVQDNSPLHF. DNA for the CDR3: TGTGCCTGGAGTGTACAGGATAATTCACCCCTCCACTTT. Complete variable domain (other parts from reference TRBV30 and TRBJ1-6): SQTIHQWPATLVQPVGSPLSLECTVEGTSNPNLYWYRQAAGRGLQLLFYSVGIGQISSEVPQNLSASRPQDRQFILSSKKLLLSDSGFYLCAWSVQDNSPLHFGNGTRLTVT.

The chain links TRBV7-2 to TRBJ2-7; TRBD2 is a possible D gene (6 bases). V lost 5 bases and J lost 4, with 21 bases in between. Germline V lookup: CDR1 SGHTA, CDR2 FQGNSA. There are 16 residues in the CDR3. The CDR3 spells CASSLSATRSWYEQYF. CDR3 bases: TGTGCCAGCAGCCTCTCCGCGACTAGGTCCTGGTACGAGCAGTACTTC.